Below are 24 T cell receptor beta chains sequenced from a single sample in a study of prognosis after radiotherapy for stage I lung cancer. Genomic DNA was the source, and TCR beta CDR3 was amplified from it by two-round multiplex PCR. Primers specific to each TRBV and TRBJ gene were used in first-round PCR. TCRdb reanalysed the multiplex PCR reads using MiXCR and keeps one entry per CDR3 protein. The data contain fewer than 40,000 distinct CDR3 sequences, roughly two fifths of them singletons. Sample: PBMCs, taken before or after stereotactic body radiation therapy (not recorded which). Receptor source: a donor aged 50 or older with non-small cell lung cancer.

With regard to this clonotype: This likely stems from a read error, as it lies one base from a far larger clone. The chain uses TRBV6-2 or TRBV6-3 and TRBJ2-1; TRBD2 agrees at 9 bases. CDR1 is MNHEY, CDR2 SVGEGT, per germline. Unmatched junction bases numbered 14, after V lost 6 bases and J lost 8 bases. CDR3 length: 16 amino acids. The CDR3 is CASSARTSVSGDEQFF. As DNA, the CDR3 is TGTGCCAGCAGCGCCCGGACTAGCGTGTCCGGGGATGAGCAGTTCTTC.

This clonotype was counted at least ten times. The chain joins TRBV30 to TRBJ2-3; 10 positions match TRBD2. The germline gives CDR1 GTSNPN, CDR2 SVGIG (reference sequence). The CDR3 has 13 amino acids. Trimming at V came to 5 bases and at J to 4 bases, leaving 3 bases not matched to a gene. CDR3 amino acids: CAWQRGGSDTQYF. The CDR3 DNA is TGTGCCTGGCAGCGGGGGGGCTCAGATACGCAGTATTTT. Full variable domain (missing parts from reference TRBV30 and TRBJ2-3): SQTIHQWPATLVQPVGSPLSLECTVEGTSNPNLYWYRQAAGRGLQLLFYSVGIGQISSEVPQNLSASRPQDRQFILSSKKLLLSDSGFYLCAWQRGGSDTQYFGPGTRLTVL.

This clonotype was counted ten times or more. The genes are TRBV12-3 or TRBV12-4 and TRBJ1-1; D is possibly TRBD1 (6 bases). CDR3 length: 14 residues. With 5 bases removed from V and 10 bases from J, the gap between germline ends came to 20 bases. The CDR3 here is CASSGIQGSPGAFF. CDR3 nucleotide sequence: TGTGCCAGCAGTGGAATACAGGGCTCCCCGGGAGCTTTCTTT.

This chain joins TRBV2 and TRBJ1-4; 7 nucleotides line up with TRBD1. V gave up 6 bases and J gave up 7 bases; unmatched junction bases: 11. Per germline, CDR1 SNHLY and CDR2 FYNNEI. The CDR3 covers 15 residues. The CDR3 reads CASRVEGAGSEKLFF. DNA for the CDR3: TGTGCCAGCAGGGTCGAGGGGGCAGGGAGTGAAAAACTGTTTTTT.

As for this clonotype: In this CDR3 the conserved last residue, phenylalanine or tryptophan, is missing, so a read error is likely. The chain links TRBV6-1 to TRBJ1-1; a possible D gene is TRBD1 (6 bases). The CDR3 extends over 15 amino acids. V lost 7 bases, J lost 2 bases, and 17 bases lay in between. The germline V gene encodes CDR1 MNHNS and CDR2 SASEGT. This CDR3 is CASTQTGTSNTEAFL. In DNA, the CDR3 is TGTGCCAGCACCCAGACCGGGACATCAAACACTGAAGCTTTCCTT.

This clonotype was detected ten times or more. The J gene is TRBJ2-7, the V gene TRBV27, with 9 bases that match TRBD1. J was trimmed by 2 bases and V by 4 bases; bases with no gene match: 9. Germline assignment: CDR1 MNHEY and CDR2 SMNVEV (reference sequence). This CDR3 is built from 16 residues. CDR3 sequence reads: CASSSLGQGLTYEQYF. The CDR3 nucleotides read TGTGCCAGCAGTTCCCTTGGACAGGGGCTCACCTACGAGCAGTACTTC.

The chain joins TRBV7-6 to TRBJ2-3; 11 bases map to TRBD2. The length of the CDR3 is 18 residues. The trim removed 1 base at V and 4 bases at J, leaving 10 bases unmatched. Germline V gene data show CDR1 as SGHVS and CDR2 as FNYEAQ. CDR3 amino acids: CASSLETASGGTADTQYF. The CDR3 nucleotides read TGTGCCAGCAGCTTAGAGACGGCTAGCGGGGGGACGGCAGATACGCAGTATTTT. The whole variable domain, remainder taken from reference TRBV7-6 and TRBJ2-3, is GAGVSQSPRYKVTKRGQDVALRCDPISGHVSLYWYRQALGQGPEFLTYFNYEAQQDKSGLPNDRFSAERPEGSISTLTIQRTEQRDSAMYRCASSLETASGGTADTQYFGPGTRLTVL.

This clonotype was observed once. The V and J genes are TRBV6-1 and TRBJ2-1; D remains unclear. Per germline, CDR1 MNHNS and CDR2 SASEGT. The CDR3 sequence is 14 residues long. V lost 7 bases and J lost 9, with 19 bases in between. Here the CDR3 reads CASISRSSSSEQFF. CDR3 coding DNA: TGTGCCAGCATTTCGCGATCCTCATCTAGTGAGCAGTTCTTC.

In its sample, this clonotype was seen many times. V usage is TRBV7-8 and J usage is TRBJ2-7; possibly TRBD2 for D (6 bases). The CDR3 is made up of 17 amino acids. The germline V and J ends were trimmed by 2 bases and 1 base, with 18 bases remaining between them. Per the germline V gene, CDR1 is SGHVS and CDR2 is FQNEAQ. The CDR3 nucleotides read TGTGCCAGCAGCTTATATTCGACGCTAGCGCTATCCTACGAGCAGTACTTC. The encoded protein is CASSLYSTLALSYEQYF.

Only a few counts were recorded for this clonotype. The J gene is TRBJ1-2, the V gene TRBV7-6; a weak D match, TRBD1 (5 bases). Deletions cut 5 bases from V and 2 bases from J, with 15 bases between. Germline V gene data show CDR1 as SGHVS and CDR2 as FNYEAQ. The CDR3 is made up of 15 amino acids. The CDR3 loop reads CASSPTVHPNYGYTF. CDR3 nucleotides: TGTGCCAGCAGCCCGACAGTACATCCCAACTATGGCTACACCTTC.

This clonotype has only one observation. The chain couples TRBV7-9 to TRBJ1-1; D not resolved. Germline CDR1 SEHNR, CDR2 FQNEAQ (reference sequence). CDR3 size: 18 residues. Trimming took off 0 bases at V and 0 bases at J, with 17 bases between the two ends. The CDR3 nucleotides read TGTGCCAGCAGCTTAGCGCTACCCGGGAACGCCTTGAACACTGAAGCTTTCTTT. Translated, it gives CASSLALPGNALNTEAFF.

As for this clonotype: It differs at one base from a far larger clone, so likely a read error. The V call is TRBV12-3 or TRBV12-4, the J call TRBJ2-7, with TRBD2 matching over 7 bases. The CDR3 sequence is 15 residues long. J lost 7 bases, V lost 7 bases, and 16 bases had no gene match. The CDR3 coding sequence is TGTGCCAGCATCGCGGGACTACGAGCATTAGATGAGCAGTACTTC. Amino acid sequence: CASIAGLRALDEQYF.

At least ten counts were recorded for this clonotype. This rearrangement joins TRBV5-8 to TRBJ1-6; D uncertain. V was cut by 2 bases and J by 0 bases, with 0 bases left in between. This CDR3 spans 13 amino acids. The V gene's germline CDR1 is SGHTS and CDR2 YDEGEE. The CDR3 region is CASSFSYNSPLHF. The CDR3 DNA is TGTGCCAGCAGCTTCTCCTATAATTCACCCCTCCACTTT.

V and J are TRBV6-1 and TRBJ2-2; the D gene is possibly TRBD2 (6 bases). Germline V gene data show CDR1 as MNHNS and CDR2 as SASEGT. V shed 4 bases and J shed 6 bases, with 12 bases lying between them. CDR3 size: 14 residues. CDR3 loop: CASSVSRGAGELFF. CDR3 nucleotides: TGTGCCAGCAGTGTATCGCGGGGTGCCGGGGAGCTGTTTTTT.

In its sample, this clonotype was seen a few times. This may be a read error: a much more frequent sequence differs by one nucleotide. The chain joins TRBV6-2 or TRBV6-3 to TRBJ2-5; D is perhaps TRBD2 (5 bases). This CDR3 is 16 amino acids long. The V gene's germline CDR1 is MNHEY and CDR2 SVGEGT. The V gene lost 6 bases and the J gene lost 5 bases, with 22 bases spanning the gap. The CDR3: CASSQSPLSVIETQYF. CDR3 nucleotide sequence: TGTGCCAGCAGCCAGAGTCCCCTTAGCGTGATCGAGACCCAGTACTTC.

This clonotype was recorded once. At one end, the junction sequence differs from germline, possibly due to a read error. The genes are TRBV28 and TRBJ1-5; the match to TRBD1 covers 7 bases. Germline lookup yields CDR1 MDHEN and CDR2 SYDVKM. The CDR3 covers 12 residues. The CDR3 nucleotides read TGTTCCAGCAGGGGGGGCAATCAGCCCCAGCATTTT. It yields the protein CSSRGGNQPQHF. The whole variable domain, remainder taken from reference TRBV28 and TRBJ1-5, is DVKVTQSSRYLVKRTGEKVFLECVQDMDHENMFWYRQDPGLGLRLIYFSYDVKMKEKGDIPEGYSVSREKKERFSLILESASTNQTSMYLCSSRGGNQPQHFGDGTRLSIL.

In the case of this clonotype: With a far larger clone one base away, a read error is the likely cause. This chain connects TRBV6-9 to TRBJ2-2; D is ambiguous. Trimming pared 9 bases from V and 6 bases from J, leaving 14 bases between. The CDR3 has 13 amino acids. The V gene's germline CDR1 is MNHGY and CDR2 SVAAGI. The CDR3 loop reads CARSPPAAGELFF. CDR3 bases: TGTGCCAGAAGTCCGCCGGCGGCCGGGGAGCTGTTTTTT.

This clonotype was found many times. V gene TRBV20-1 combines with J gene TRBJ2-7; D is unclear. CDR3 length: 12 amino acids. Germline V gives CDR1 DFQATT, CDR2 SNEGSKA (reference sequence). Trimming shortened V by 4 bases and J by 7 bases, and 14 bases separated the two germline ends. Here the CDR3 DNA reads TGCAGTGCTACTAGATCCTCGGTGGAGCAGTACTTC. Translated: CSATRSSVEQYF.

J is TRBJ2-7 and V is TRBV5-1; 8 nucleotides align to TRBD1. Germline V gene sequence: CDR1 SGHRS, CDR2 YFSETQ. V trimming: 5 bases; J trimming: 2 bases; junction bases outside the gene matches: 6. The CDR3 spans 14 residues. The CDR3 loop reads CASSQGQGAYEQYF. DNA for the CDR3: TGCGCCAGCAGTCAAGGACAGGGTGCCTACGAGCAGTACTTC.

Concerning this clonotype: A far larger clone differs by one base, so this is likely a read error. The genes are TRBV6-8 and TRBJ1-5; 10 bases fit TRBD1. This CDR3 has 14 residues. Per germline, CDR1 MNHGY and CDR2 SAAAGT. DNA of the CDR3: TGTGCCACCAGTTTGGACAGGGGGTCCCAGACCCAGCATTTT. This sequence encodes CATSLDRGSQTQHF.

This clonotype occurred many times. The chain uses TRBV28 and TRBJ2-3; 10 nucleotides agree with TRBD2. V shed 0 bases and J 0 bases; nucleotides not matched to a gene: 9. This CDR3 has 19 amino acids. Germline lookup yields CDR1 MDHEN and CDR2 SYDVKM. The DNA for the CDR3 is TGTGCCAGCAGTTTATGGGCTAGCGGGGGCCTCCTTAGCACAGATACGCAGTATTTT. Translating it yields CASSLWASGGLLSTDTQYF.

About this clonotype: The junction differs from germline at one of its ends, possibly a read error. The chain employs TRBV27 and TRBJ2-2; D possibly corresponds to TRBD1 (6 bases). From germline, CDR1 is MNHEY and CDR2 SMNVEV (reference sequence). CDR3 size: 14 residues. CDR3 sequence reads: CAISQGTQDGELFF. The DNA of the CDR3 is TGTGCCATCAGTCAGGGGACCCAGGACGGGGAGCTGTTTTTT.

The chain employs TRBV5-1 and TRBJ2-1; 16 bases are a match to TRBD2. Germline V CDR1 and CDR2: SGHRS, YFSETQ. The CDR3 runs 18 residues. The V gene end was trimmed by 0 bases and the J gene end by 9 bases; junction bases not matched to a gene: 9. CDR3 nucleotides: TGCGCCAGCAGCTTGGCGGGACTAGCGGGAGGGGCCGGGGCTGAGCAGTTCTTC. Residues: CASSLAGLAGGAGAEQFF.

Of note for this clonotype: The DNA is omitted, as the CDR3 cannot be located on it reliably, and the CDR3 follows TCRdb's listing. The CDR3 sequence is CASRPYVGFGSNQPQHF. V and J are TRBV6-2 or TRBV6-3 and TRBJ1-5. The V gene's germline CDR1 is MNHEY and CDR2 SVGEGT. The CDR3 comprises 17 residues, both ends counted.